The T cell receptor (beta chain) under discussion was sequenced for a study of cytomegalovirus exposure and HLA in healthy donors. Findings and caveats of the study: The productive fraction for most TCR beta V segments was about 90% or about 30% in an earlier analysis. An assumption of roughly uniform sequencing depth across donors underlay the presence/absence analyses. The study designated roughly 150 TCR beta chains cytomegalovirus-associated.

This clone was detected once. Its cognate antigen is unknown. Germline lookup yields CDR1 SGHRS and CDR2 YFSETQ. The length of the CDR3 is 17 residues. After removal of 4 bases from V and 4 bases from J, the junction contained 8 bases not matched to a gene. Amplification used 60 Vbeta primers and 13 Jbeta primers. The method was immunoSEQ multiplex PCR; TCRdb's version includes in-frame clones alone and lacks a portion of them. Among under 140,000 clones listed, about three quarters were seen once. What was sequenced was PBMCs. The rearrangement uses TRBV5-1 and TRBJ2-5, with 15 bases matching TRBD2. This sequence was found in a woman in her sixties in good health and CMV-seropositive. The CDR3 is CASSMPGLAGGRETQYF. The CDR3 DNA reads TGCGCCAGCAGCATGCCGGGACTAGCGGGAGGTAGAGAGACCCAGTACTTC.